This TCR beta chain was identified during a study of beta chain features in type 1 diabetes. Notes on the study in general: All four CD4+ subsets of Type 1 diabetes patients contained TCRB CDR3s that were moderately but significantly shorter. Lower insertion and higher deletion counts appeared at VDJ junctions in type 1 diabetes patients.

One heparinised blood draw averaging about 116 mL was given by each donor. CD4+ naive, central memory, regulatory and stem cell-like memory subsets were isolated by sorting on CD45RO/CCR7/CD25/CD127/CD95/CD27. Germline V gene sequence: CDR1 SQVTM, CDR2 ANQGSEA. V was cut by 3 bases and J by 4 bases, with 21 bases left in between. The CDR3 spans 16 residues. In regard to this clone: The antigen is unknown.

The sequenced template was cDNA made from the entire isolated RNA. Clones were read by immunoSEQ multiplex PCR, and TCRdb kept only the in-frame ones, dropping some. The repertoire includes 300,000 to 400,000 clones, roughly 14% of them detected once, and roughly 0.015% sits in the top ten. Sequencing was done on a sample of naive CD4+ T cells from blood. The chain links TRBV29-1 to TRBJ1-1, with D tentatively TRBD1 (5 bases). The clonotype was recovered from a woman younger than 35 with type 1 diabetes. The CDR3 sequence is CSVEGRGRGGSTEAFF. CDR3 coding DNA: TGCAGCGTTGAGGGCCGGGGCCGGGGCGGGAGCACTGAAGCTTTCTTT. The entire variable domain, with the rest obtained from reference TRBV29-1 and TRBJ1-1, is as follows: SAVISQKPSRDICQRGTSLTIQCQVDSQVTMMFWYRQQPGQSLTLIATANQGSEATYESGFVIDKFPISRPNLTFSTLTVSNMSPEDSSIYLCSVEGRGRGGSTEAFFGQGTRLTVV.